This TCR beta chain was profiled in a study of T cell responses to AZD1222 COVID-19 vaccine. Comments on this clone: The antigen remains unidentified.

Sequencing was performed with immunoSEQ multiplex PCR; in TCRdb, only in-frame clones are kept and a portion is missing. The table records tens of thousands of clones, 80% to 90% of them present only once. Per the germline V gene, CDR1 is MGHRA and CDR2 is YSYEKL. The CDR3 has 15 amino acids. V lost 6 bases, J lost 2 bases, and 15 bases lay in between. Study-wide results and limits: None of the repertoires were sampled until the peak T cell response had passed. At study baseline, merely roughly 6 AZD1222 recipients were seropositive. Donors in the cohort were predominantly white British and more often female, and clonal diversity was possibly underestimated.

The receptor's source is an adult who received the AZD1222 COVID-19 vaccine. This specimen consisted of peripheral blood, obtained 28 days after the second AZD1222 dose. V gene TRBV4-1 combines with J gene TRBJ2-3; TRBD2 might be the D (6 bases). The CDR3 here is CASSRLGLTTDTQYF. Here the CDR3 DNA reads TGCGCCAGCAGTCGGCTGGGACTTACCACAGATACGCAGTATTTT.